This TCR beta chain was captured by sequencing in a study of T cell responses to AZD1222 COVID-19 vaccine. Sequencing was performed with immunoSEQ multiplex PCR; in TCRdb, only in-frame clones are kept and a portion is missing. The repertoire holds about 150,000 clones, with about 93% as singletons. The CDR3 runs 15 residues. With 0 bases removed from V and 0 bases from J, the gap between germline ends came to 8 bases. CDR1 and CDR2 (germline): SGDLS, YYNGEE. The sequence derives from an adult in good health. Source: peripheral blood, taken on day 0 of AZD1222 vaccination. V usage is TRBV9 and J usage is TRBJ2-3; possible D gene TRBD2, 6 bases. This chain's CDR3 is CASSVVAASTDTQYF. The CDR3 nucleotides read TGTGCCAGCAGCGTAGTAGCGGCAAGCACAGATACGCAGTATTTT.